The clone carrying this T cell receptor (beta chain) has a handful of counts. These data are taken from a study of regulatory T cells in long-lasting Graves disease. TCR beta libraries were built with iRepertoire HTBI primers and Arm-PCR of CDR3 regions. TCRdb reanalysed the multiplex PCR reads using MiXCR and keeps one entry per CDR3 protein. The sample records 420,000 or so distinct CDR3 sequences, around 24% being singletons. The V gene lost 5 bases and the J gene lost 6 bases, with 17 bases spanning the gap. Germline CDR1 and CDR2: MNHNS and SASEGT. The CDR3 contains 15 residues. The time point is: persistent/refractory GD, antithyroid drugs over 5 years with positive TRAb. PBMC-extracted RNA yielded the TCR library.

The sample in question was peripheral blood mononuclear cells (PBMCs), obtained when the disease was refractory, from a patient treated with antithyroid drugs. The origin of this receptor is a female donor with Graves disease. The chain has TRBV6-1 and TRBJ2-4, with a possible D match to TRBD2 (6 bases). CDR3 sequence (DNA): TGTGCCAGCAGTCAGGCTACTGGCGGGACAAACATTCAGTACTTC. It translates to CASSQATGGTNIQYF.